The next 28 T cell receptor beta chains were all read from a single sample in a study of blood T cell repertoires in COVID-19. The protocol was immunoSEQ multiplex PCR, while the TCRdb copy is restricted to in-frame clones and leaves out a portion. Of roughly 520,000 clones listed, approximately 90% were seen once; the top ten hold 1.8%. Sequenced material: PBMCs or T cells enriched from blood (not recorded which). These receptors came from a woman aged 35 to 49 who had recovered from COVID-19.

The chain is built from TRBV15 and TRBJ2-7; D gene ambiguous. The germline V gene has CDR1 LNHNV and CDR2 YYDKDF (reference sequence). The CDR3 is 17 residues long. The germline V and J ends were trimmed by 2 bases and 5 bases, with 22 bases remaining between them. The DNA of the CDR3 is TGTGCCACCAGCAGAAATCCGTCACTATCTGGAGAAAACGAGCAGTACTTC. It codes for CATSRNPSLSGENEQYF.

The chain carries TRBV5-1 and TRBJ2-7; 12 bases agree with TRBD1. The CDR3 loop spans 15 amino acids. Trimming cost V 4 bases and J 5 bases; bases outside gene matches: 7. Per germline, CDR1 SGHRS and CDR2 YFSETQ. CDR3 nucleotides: TGCGCCAGCAGCCCCTCCGGGACAGGGGGCGACGAGCAGTACTTC. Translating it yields CASSPSGTGGDEQYF.

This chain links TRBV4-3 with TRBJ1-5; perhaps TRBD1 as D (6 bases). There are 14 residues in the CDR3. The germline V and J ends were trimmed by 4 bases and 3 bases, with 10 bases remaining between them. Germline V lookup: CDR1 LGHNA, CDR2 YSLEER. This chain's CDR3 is CASSPDSHNQPQHF. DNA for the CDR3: TGCGCCAGCAGCCCGGACAGCCACAATCAGCCCCAGCATTTT.

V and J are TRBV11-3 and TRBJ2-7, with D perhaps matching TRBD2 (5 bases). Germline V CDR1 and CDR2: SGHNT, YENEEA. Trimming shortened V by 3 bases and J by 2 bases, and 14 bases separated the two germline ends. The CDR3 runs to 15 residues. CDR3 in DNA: TGTGCCAGCAGCTTGAGAGGGTTAGGAACCTACGAGCAGTACTTC. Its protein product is CASSLRGLGTYEQYF.

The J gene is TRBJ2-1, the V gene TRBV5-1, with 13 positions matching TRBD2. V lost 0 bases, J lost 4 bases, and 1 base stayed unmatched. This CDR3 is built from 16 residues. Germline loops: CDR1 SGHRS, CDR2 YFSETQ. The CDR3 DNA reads TGCGCCAGCAGCTTGGAGGGACTAGCGGGGTACAATGAGCAGTTCTTC. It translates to CASSLEGLAGYNEQFF.

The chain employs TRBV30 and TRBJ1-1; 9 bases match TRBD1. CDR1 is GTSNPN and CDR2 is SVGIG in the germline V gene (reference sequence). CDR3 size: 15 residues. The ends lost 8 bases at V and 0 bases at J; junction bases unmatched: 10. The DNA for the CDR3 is TGTGCCAGGGGACAGGGCAGGGTGATGAACACTGAAGCTTTCTTT. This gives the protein CARGQGRVMNTEAFF.

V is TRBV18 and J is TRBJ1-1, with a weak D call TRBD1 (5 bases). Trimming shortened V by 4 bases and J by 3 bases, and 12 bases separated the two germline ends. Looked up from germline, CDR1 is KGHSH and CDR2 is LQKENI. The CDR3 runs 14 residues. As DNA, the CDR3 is TGTGCCAGCTCACATAACAAAGGGGACACTGAAGCTTTCTTT. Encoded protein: CASSHNKGDTEAFF.

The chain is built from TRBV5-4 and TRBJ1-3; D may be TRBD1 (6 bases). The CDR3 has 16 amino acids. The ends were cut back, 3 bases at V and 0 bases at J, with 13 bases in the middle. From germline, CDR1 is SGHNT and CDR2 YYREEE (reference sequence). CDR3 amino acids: CASSYNTGNSGNTIYF. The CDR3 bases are TGTGCCAGCAGCTATAATACAGGGAACTCTGGAAACACCATATATTTT.

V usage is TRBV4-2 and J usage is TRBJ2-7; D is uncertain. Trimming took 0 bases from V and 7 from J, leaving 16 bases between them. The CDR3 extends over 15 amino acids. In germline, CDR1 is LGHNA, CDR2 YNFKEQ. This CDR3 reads CASSQESRVSSEQYF. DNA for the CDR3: TGTGCCAGCAGCCAAGAGTCACGGGTCTCTTCGGAGCAGTACTTC.

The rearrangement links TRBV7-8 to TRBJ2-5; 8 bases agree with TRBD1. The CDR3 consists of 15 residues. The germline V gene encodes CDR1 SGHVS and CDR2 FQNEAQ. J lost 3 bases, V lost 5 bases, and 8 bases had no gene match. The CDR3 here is CASSREGTGKETQYF. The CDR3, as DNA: TGTGCCAGCAGCCGAGAGGGGACAGGAAAAGAGACCCAGTACTTC.

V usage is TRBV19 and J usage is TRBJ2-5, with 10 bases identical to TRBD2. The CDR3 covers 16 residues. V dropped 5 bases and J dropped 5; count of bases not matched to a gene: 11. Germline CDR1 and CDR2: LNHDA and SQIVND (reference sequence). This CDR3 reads CASSPMLTSGTETQYF. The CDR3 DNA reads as TGTGCCAGTAGTCCAATGCTAACTAGCGGGACCGAGACCCAGTACTTC. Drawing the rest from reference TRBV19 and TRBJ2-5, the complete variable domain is DGGITQSPKYLFRKEGQNVTLSCEQNLNHDAMYWYRQDPGQGLRLIYYSQIVNDFQKGDIAEGYSVSREKKESFPLTVTSAQKNPTAFYLCASSPMLTSGTETQYFGPGTRLLVL.

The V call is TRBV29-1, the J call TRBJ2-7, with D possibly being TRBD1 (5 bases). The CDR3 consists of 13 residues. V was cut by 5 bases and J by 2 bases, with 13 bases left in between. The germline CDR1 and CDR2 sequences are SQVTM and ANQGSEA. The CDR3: CSVTLVRAYEQYF. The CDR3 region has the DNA TGCAGCGTTACCCTCGTCAGGGCCTACGAGCAGTACTTC.

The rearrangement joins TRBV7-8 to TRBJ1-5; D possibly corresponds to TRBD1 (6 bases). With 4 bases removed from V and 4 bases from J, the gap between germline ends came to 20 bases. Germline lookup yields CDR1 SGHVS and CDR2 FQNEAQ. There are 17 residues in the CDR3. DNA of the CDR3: TGTGCCAGCAGCTCCCCGGCGGGCCAGGGGTTGAATCAGCCCCAGCATTTT. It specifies CASSSPAGQGLNQPQHF.

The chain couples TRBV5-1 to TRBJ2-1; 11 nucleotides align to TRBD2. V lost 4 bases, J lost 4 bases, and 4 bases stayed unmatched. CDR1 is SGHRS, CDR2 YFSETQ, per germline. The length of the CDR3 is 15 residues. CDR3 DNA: TGCGCCAGCAGCCGAGGACTAGCGGGTTACAATGAGCAGTTCTTC. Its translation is CASSRGLAGYNEQFF.

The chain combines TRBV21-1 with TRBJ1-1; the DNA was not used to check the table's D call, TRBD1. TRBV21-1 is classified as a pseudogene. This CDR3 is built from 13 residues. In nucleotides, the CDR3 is TGTGCCAGCAGCAGGGGGCTGGGCACTGAAGCTTTCTTT. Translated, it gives CASSRGLGTEAFF.

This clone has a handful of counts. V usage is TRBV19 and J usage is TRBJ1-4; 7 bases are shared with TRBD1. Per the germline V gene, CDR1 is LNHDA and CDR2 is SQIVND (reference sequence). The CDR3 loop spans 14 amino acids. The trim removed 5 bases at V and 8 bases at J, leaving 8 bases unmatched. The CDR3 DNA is TGTGCCAGTAGTTCGCAGGACAGGATAGAAAAACTGTTTTTT. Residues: CASSSQDRIEKLFF.

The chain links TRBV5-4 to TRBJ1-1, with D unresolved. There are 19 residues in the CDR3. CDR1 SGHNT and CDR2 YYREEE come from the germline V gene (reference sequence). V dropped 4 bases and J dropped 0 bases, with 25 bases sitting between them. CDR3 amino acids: CASSNPGPQPSFMNTEAFF. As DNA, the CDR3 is TGTGCCAGCAGCAATCCGGGTCCCCAGCCGTCTTTCATGAACACTGAAGCTTTCTTT.

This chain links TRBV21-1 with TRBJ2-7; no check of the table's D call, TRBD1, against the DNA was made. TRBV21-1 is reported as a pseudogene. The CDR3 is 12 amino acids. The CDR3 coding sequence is TGTGCCAGACCGACAGGAGTTGGCGAGCAGTACTTC. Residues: CARPTGVGEQYF.

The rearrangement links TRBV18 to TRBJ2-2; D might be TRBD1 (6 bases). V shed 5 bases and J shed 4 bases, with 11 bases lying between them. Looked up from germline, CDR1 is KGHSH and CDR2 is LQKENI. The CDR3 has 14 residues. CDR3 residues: CASSGGVRTGELFF. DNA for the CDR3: TGTGCCAGCTCAGGGGGCGTCCGCACCGGGGAGCTGTTTTTT. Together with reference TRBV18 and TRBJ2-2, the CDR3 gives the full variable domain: NAGVMQNPRHLVRRRGQEARLRCSPMKGHSHVYWYRQLPEEGLKFMVYLQKENIIDESGMPKERFSAEFPKEGPSILRIQQVVRGDSAAYFCASSGGVRTGELFFGEGSRLTVL.

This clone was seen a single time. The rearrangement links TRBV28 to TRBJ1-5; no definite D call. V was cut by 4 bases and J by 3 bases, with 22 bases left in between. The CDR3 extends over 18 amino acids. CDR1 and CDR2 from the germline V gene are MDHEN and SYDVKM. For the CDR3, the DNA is TGTGCCAGCAGTTCTGATACTATAGAGCCAACTATCAATCAGCCCCAGCATTTT. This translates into CASSSDTIEPTINQPQHF.

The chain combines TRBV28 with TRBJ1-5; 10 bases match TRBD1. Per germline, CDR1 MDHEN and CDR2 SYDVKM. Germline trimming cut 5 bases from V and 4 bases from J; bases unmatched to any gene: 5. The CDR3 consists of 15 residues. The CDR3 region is CASSTPGQGNQPQHF. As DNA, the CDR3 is TGTGCCAGCAGTACGCCGGGACAGGGGAATCAGCCCCAGCATTTT.

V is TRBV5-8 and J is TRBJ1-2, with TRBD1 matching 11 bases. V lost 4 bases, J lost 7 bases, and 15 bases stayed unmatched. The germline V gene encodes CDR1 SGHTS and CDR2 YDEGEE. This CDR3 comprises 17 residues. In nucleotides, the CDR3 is TGTGCCAGCAGCCTAAACGTCCGGGACAGGGGGGTATCTGGCTACACCTTC. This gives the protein CASSLNVRDRGVSGYTF. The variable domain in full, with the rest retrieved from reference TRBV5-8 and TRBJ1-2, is EAGVTQSPTHLIKTRGQQATLRCSPISGHTSVYWYQQALGLGLQFLLWYDEGEERNRGNFPPRFSGRQFPNYSSELNVNALELEDSALYLCASSLNVRDRGVSGYTFGSGTRLTVV.

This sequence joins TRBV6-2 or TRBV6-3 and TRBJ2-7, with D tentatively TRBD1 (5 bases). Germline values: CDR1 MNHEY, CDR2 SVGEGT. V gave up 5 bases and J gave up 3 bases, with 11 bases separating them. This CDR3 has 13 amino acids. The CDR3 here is CASSPPDSYEQYF. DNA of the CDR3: TGTGCCAGCAGTCCGCCCGACAGCTACGAGCAGTACTTC.

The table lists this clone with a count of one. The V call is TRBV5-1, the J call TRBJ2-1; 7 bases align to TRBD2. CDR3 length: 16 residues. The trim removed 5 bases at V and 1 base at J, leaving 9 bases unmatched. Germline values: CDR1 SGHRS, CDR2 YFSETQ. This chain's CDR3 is CASRGEGQGSYNEQFF. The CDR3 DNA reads TGCGCCAGCAGGGGGGAGGGCCAGGGTTCCTACAATGAGCAGTTCTTC.

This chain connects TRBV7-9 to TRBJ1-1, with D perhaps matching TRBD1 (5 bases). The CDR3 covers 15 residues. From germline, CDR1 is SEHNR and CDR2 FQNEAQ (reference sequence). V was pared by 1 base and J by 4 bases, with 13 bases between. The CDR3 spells CASSLVMGRGTEAFF. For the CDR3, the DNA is TGTGCCAGCAGCTTAGTCATGGGGAGGGGCACTGAAGCTTTCTTT.

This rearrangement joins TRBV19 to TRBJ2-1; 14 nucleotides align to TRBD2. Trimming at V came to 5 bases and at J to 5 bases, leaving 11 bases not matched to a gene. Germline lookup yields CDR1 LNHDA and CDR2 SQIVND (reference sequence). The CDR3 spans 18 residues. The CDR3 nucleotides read TGTGCCAGTAGTCCGTTCGGGACTAGCGGGAGTAGTAACAATGAGCAGTTCTTC. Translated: CASSPFGTSGSSNNEQFF.

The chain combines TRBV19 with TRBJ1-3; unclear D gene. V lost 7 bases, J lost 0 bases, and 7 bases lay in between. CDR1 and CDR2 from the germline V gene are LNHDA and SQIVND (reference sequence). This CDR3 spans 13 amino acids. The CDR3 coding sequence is TGTGCCAGTAACCCAGGCTCTGGAAACACCATATATTTT. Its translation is CASNPGSGNTIYF. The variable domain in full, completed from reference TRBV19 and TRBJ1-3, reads DGGITQSPKYLFRKEGQNVTLSCEQNLNHDAMYWYRQDPGQGLRLIYYSQIVNDFQKGDIAEGYSVSREKKESFPLTVTSAQKNPTAFYLCASNPGSGNTIYFGEGSWLTVV.

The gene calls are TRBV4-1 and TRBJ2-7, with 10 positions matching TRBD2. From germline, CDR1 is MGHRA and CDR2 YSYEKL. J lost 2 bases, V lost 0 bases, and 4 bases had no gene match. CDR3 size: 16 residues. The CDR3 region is CASSQDWSGRAYEQYF. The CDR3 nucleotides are TGCGCCAGCAGCCAAGATTGGAGCGGGAGGGCCTACGAGCAGTACTTC.